Listed below are T cell receptor beta chains from one sample, sequenced in a study of blood T cells in healthy people across ages. TCRdb re-called the 5' RACE reads through MiXCR, storing one row per CDR3 protein. The repertoire holds more than 500,000 distinct CDR3 sequences, with about 25% as singletons. Specimen: blood. These receptors all come from a woman between 65 and 79 years old in good health. Each CDR3 is given with its conserved first and last residue. Fields, in order: clone size, V gene, J gene, D gene, CDR3 DNA, CDR3 protein. D genes are given only for firm matches. Some rows mark clone size as missing; the rest say once, few, many or name a class of expanded clone.

few	TRBV29-1	TRBJ2-7	.	TGCAGCGTTTTTAAGACAGGTTTCCTCTCCCACGAGCAGTACTTC	CSVFKTGFLSHEQYF
few	TRBV4-3	TRBJ1-1	.	TGCGCCAGCAGCCCCCCGGGCCCCGGCACTGAAGCTTTCTTT	CASSPPGPGTEAFF
.	TRBV11-3	TRBJ2-4	.	TGTGCCAGCAGCTTATCCAGCTGGTCTGCCATTCAGTACTTC	CASSLSSWSAIQYF
few	TRBV12-1	TRBJ2-5	.	TGTGCCAGGCCTTGCCGGTTGGCGGCCCGGGAGACCCAGTACTTC	CARPCRLAARETQYF
.	TRBV7-2	TRBJ1-3	.	TGTGCCAGCAGCGGAGGGGGAACGTCCAGCTCTGGAAACACCATATATTTT	CASSGGGTSSSGNTIYF
.	TRBV4-2	TRBJ2-2	TRBD2	TGTGCCAGCAGCCAAGTTGCGGGGGGGCTCACCGGGGAGCTGTTTTTT	CASSQVAGGLTGELFF
.	TRBV5-1	TRBJ1-2	TRBD1	TGCGTCAGCAGCTTAGGGGGCATGAATGGCTACACCTTC	CVSSLGGMNGYTF
few	TRBV10-2	TRBJ2-2	.	TGCGCCAGCAGTGAGGTCGGCGCCGGGGAGCTGTTTTTT	CASSEVGAGELFF
.	TRBV18	TRBJ1-3	.	TGTGCCAGCTCTACAACAGGGATCAACTCTGGAAACACCATATATTTT	CASSTTGINSGNTIYF
.	TRBV4-1	TRBJ2-3	TRBD2	TGCGCCAGCAGCCGTCTAGGACTAGCAACAGATACGCAGTATTTT	CASSRLGLATDTQYF
.	TRBV6-5	TRBJ1-4	.	TGTGCCAGCAGCTCCGGTCGGGGGCTGTTTTTT	CASSSGRGLFF
.	TRBV6-1	TRBJ1-2	TRBD1	TGTGCCAGCAGTGAAAGGTGGGGACAGGGGAACTATGGCTACACCTTC	CASSERWGQGNYGYTF
few	TRBV9	TRBJ2-5	.	TGTGCCAGCAGCGCCCAGACTGGTGAAGAGACCCAGTACTTC	CASSAQTGEETQYF
few	TRBV19	TRBJ2-3	TRBD1	TGTGCCAGTAGGTCCGGGACAGGGACCCTCGGTACGCAGTATTTT	CASRSGTGTLGTQYF
many	TRBV29-1	TRBJ1-2	.	TGCAGCGCCTCGCCGGACACCTATGGCTACACCTTC	CSASPDTYGYTF
few	TRBV20-1	TRBJ2-5	.	TGCAGTGCTCGACGGGACTGGGTAGGGTACGAGACCCAGTACTTC	CSARRDWVGYETQYF
.	TRBV20-1	TRBJ2-5	TRBD2	TGCAGTGCTTGGACTAGCGGGGGGGCCGGAACCCAGTACTTC	CSAWTSGGAGTQYF
few	TRBV2	TRBJ2-5	.	TGTGCCAGCAGTGAATACGCGGAGACCCAGTACTTC	CASSEYAETQYF
few	TRBV20-1	TRBJ2-5	.	TGCAGTGCTAGGGCCGGTGTGGCTTGGGAAGAGACCCAGTACTTC	CSARAGVAWEETQYF
.	TRBV25-1	TRBJ1-2	.	TGTGCCAGCAGTGAACCTAGGGGGAGGGGCTATGGCTACACCTTC	CASSEPRGRGYGYTF
few	TRBV9	TRBJ1-1	TRBD1	TGTGCCAGCAGAGAGGGGGCGCACACTGAAGCTTTCTTT	CASREGAHTEAFF
.	TRBV29-1	TRBJ2-3	TRBD2	TGCAGCGTGGCCGACGGGGGGATAACAGATACGCAGTATTTT	CSVADGGITDTQYF
.	TRBV5-8	TRBJ2-5	.	TGTGCCAGCAGCCTCCGGGGTTTTAACGGGTTCTTC	CASSLRGFNGFF
few	TRBV21-1	TRBJ1-1	.	TGTGCCAGCAACAGCGCGGGCCCACAAGAGAACACTGAAGCTTTCTTT	CASNSAGPQENTEAFF
.	TRBV20-1	TRBJ1-1	.	TGCAGTACTAGGAGAGGGGACACTGAAGCTTTCTTT	CSTRRGDTEAFF
many	TRBV7-2	TRBJ2-7	.	TGTGCCAGCAGCGTCACCTACGAGCAGTACTTC	CASSVTYEQYF
.	TRBV15	TRBJ2-4	TRBD2	TGTGCCACCAACAGTGACACGGGACTAGGGAGAAACATTCAGTACTTC	CATNSDTGLGRNIQYF
few	TRBV5-1	TRBJ2-5	TRBD2	TGCGCCAGCAGCTTGGGTAGCGGGCCCCGCCAAGAGACCCAGTACTTC	CASSLGSGPRQETQYF
few	TRBV7-9	TRBJ2-3	.	TGTGCCAGCAGCACGGCAGGGCGCGGAGATACGCAGTATTTT	CASSTAGRGDTQYF
few	TRBV6-4	TRBJ1-2	.	TGTGCCAGCAGGGATACCTTCGGGGTCAGTTATGGCTACACCTTC	CASRDTFGVSYGYTF
.	TRBV7-2	TRBJ2-7	TRBD1	TGTGCCAGCAGCTTAACCGGCGGACAGGCCGCCTACGAGCAGTACTTC	CASSLTGGQAAYEQYF
many	TRBV7-2	TRBJ2-7	TRBD2	TGTGCCAGCAGCTTACTAGCCGGGGGGGCTCGCGAGCAGTACTTC	CASSLLAGGAREQYF
few	TRBV29-1	TRBJ2-3	.	TGCAGCCCCCAGGCGGGTAGTGGCACAGATACGCAGTATTTT	CSPQAGSGTDTQYF
few	TRBV20-1	TRBJ2-7	.	TGCAGTGCTAGGCGTCGCGGCTTCGCCTACGAGCAGTACTTC	CSARRRGFAYEQYF
.	TRBV20-1	TRBJ1-1	.	TGCAGTGCTAGGGCGGGGGGCGGCACTGAAGCTTTCTTT	CSARAGGGTEAFF
.	TRBV28	TRBJ2-1	.	TGTGCCAGCAGTTTCTTCAGGGGCCACAATGAGCAGTTCTTC	CASSFFRGHNEQFF
.	TRBV2	TRBJ2-1	.	TGTGCCAGCATCGGGGCTTATGAGCAGTTCTTC	CASIGAYEQFF